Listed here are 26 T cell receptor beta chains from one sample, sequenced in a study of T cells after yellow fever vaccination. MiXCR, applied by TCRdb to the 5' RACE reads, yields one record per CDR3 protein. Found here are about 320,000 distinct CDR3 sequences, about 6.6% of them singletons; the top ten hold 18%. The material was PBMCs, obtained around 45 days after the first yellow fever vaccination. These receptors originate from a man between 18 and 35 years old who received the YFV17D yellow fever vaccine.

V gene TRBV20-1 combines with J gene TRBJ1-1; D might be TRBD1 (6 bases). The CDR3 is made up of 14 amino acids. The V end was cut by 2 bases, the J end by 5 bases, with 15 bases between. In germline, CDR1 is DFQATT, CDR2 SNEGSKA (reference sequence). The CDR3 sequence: CSARPPGARTEAFF. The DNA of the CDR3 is TGCAGTGCTAGACCCCCGGGGGCAAGGACTGAAGCTTTCTTT.

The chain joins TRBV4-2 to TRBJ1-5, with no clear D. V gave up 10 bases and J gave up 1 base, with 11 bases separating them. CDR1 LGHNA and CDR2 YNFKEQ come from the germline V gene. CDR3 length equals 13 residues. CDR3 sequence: CAMGPGSNQPQHF. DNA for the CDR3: TGTGCCATGGGCCCCGGGAGCAATCAGCCCCAGCATTTT.

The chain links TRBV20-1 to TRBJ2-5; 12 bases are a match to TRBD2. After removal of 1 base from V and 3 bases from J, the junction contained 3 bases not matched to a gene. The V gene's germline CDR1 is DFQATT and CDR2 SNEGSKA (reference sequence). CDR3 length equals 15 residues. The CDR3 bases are TGCAGTGCTAGAGCGGCTAGCGGGGGGGAAGAGACCCAGTACTTC. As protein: CSARAASGGEETQYF.

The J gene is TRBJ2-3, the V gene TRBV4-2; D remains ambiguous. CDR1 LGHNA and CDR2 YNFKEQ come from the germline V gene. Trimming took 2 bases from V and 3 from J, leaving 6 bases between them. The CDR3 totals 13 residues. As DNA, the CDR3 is TGTGCCAGCAGCCAACCTGGGACAGATACGCAGTATTTT. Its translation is CASSQPGTDTQYF.

The CDR3, as DNA: TGTGCCAGCAGTGACCCCGGGGTCCTAGCCAAAAACATTCAGTACTTC. The encoded protein is CASSDPGVLAKNIQYF. V and J are TRBV2 and TRBJ2-4; perhaps TRBD2 as D (5 bases). Germline CDR1 is SNHLY and CDR2 is FYNNEI. The CDR3 length is 16 residues. V lost 3 bases, J lost 0 bases, and 12 bases lay in between.

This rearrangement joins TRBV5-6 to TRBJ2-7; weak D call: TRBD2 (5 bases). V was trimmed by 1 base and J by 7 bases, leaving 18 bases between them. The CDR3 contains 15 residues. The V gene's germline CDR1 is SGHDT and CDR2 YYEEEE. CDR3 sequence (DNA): TGTGCCAGCAGCTTGATAGGGTCCGGAGGCGTAGAGCAGTACGTC. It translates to CASSLIGSGGVEQYV.

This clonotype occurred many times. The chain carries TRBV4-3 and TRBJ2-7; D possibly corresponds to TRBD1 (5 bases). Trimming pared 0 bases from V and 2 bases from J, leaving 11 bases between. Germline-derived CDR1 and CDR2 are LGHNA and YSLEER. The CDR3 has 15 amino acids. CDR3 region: CASSQDRQGTYEQYF. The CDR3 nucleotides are TGCGCCAGCAGCCAAGATCGTCAGGGCACCTACGAGCAGTACTTC.

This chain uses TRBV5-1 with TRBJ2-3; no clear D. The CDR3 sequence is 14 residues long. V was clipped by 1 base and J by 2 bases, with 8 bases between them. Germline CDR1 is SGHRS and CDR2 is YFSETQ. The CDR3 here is CASSLPENTDTQYF. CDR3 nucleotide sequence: TGCGCCAGCAGCTTGCCAGAGAACACAGATACGCAGTATTTT.

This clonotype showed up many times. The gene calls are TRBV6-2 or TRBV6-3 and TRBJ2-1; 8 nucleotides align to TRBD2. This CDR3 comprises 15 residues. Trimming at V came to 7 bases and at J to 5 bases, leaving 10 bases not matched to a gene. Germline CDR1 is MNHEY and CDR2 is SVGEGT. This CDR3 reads CASTTGRAPDNEQFF. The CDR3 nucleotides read TGTGCCAGCACCACCGGGAGGGCCCCTGACAATGAGCAGTTCTTC.

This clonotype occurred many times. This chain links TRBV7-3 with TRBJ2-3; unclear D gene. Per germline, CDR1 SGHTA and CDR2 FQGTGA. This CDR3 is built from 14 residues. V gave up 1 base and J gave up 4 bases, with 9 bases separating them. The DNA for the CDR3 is TGTGCCAGCAGCTTAAACCCCGTTGCAGATACGCAGTATTTT. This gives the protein CASSLNPVADTQYF.

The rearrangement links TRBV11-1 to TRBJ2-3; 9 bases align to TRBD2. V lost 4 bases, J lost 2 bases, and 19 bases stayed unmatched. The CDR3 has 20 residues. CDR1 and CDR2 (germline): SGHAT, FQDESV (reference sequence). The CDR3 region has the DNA TGTGCCAGCAGCTCCCCCGCTTATTTTCTAGCGGGGCGATACACAGATACGCAGTATTTT. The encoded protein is CASSSPAYFLAGRYTDTQYF. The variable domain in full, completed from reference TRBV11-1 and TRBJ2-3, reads EAEVAQSPRYKITEKSQAVAFWCDPISGHATLYWYRQILGQGPELLVQFQDESVVDDSQLPKDRFSAERLKGVDSTLKIQPAELGDSAMYLCASSSPAYFLAGRYTDTQYFGPGTRLTVL.

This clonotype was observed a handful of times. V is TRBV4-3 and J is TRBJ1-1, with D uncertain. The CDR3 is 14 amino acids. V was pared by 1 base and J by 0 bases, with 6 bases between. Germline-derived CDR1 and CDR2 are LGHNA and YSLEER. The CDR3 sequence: CASSQGRMNTEAFF. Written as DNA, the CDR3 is TGCGCCAGCAGCCAAGGACGGATGAACACTGAAGCTTTCTTT.

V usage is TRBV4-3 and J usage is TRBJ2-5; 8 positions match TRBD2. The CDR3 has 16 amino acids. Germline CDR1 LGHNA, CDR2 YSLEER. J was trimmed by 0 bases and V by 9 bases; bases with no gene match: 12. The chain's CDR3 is CARSGELAGHQETQYF. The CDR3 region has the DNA TGCGCCAGAAGCGGGGAATTAGCGGGGCACCAAGAGACCCAGTACTTC.

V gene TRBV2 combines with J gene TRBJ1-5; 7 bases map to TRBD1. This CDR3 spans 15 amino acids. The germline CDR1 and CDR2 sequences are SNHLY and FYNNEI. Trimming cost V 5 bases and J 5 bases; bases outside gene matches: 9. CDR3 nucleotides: TGTGCCAGCAGTTCCGGGACGACAGGGCATCAGCCCCAGCATTTT. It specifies CASSSGTTGHQPQHF. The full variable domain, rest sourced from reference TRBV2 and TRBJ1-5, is EPEVTQTPSHQVTQMGQEVILRCVPISNHLYFYWYRQILGQKVEFLVSFYNNEISEKSEIFDDQFSVERPDGSNFTLKIRSTKLEDSAMYFCASSSGTTGHQPQHFGDGTRLSIL.

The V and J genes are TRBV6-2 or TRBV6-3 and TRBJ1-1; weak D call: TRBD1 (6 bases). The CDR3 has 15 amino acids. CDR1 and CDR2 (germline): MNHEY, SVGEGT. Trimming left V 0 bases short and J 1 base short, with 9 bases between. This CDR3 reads CASSYSARGNTEAFF. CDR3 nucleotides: TGTGCCAGCAGTTACTCAGCCAGGGGGAACACTGAAGCTTTCTTT.

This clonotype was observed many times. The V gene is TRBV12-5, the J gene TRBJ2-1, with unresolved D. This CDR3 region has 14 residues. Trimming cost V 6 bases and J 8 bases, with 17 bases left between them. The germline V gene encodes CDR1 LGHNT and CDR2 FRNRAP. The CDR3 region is CASGLFPHGHEQFF. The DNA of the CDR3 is TGTGCTAGTGGCCTTTTCCCCCACGGGCATGAGCAGTTCTTC.

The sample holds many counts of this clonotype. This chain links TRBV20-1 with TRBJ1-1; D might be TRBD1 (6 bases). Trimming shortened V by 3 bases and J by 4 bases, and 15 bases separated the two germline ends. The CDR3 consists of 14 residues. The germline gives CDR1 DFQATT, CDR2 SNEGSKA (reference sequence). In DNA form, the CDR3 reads TGCAGTGCTAGGGGGGCACGCGGGCCCACTGAAGCTTTCTTT. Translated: CSARGARGPTEAFF.

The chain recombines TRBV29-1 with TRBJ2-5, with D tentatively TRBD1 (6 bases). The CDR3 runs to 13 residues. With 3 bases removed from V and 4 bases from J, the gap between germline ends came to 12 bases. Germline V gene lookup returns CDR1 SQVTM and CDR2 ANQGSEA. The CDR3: CSVERVRGETQYF. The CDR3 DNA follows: TGCAGCGTTGAGAGGGTCAGGGGAGAGACCCAGTACTTC. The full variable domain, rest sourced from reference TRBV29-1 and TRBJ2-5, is SAVISQKPSRDICQRGTSLTIQCQVDSQVTMMFWYRQQPGQSLTLIATANQGSEATYESGFVIDKFPISRPNLTFSTLTVSNMSPEDSSIYLCSVERVRGETQYFGPGTRLLVL.

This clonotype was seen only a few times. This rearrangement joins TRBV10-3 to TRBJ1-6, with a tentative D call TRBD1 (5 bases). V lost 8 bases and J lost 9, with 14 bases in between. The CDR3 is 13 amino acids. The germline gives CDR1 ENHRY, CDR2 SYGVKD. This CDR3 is CAIGGGSGSPLHF. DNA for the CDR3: TGTGCCATCGGTGGGGGGTCCGGTTCACCCCTCCACTTT.

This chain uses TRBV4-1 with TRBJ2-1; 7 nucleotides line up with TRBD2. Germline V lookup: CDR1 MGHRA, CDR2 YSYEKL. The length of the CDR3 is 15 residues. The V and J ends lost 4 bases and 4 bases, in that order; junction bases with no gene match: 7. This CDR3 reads CASSPGLSEYNEQFF. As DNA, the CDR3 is TGCGCCAGCAGCCCGGGACTATCCGAGTACAATGAGCAGTTCTTC.

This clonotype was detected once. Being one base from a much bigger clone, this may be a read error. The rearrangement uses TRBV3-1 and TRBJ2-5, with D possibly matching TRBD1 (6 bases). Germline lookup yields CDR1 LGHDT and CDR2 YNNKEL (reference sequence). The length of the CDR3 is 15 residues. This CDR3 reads CACSLRQAAGETQYF. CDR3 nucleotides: TGTGCCTGCAGCCTACGACAGGCTGCCGGGGAGACCCAGTACTTC.

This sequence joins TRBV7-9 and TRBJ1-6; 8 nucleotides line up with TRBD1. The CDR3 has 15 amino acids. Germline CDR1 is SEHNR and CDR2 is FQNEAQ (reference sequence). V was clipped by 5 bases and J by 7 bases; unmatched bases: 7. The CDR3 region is CASSGQGAANSPLHF. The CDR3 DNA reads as TGTGCCAGCAGCGGGCAGGGGGCGGCGAATTCACCCCTCCACTTT.

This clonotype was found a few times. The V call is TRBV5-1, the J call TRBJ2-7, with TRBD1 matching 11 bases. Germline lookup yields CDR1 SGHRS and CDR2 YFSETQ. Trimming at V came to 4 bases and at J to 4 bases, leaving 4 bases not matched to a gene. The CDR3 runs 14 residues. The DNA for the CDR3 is TGCGCCAGCAGCGCCCGGGACAGGGGGTACGAGCAGTACTTC. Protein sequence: CASSARDRGYEQYF.

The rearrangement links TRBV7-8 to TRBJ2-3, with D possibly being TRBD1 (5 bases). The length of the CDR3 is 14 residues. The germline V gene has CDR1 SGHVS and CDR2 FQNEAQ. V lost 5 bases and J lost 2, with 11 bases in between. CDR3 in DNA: TGTGCCAGCAGCCAGGCAGGGCCCACAGATACGCAGTATTTT. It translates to CASSQAGPTDTQYF.

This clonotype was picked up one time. The CDR3: CASSLWGSGQETQYF. The CDR3 DNA is TGTGCCAGCAGTTTATGGGGCAGCGGCCAAGAGACCCAGTACTTC. The chain links TRBV12-3 or TRBV12-4 to TRBJ2-5; D may correspond to TRBD1 or TRBD2 (5 bases each). The CDR3 consists of 15 residues. The V end lost 2 bases, the J end lost 1 base, and 11 bases lay between the germline ends.

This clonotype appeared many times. For the CDR3, the DNA is TGCGCCAGCAGCTTGGGCGGACCTATCTACGAGCAGTACTTC. As protein: CASSLGGPIYEQYF. V is TRBV5-1 and J is TRBJ2-7; D gene ambiguous. Germline CDR1 is SGHRS and CDR2 is YFSETQ. V lost 0 bases and J 3 bases, leaving 10 bases between the germline ends. This CDR3 is 14 amino acids long.